Listed below are T cell receptor beta chains from one sample, sequenced in a study of molecular identifiers for immune sequencing clone quantification. TCRdb processed the PCR reads anew with MiXCR; each CDR3 protein has one entry. The profile shows some 320,000 distinct CDR3 sequences, 24% of them singletons. The source material was naive CD8+ T cells from blood, with Jurkat cell RNA spiked in. The receptors were sampled from a human donor in good health. Some libraries in this study had Jurkat cell RNA spiked in. Both conserved end residues are part of each CDR3. Fields, in order: V gene, J gene, clone size, D gene, CDR3 protein, CDR3 DNA. A D gene is named only where the DNA matches it firmly. The size entry is marked missing in some rows and otherwise reads once, few, many or a size class.

V: TRBV10-3
J: TRBJ2-3
size: few
D: -
CDR3: CASGSFRDTQYF
DNA: TGTGCCTCAGGGTCTTTCAGGGATACGCAGTATTTT

V: TRBV6-5
J: TRBJ1-1
size: -
D: TRBD1
CDR3: CASRIRGRGEAFF
DNA: TGTGCCAGCAGAATCAGGGGGCGCGGGGAAGCTTTCTTT

V: TRBV7-9
J: TRBJ1-1
size: -
D: -
CDR3: CASSLSSLEAFF
DNA: TGTGCCAGCAGCTTATCTAGCCTTGAAGCTTTCTTT

V: TRBV7-9
J: TRBJ2-7
size: many
D: -
CDR3: CASSFGHEQYF
DNA: TGTGCCAGCAGCTTCGGCCACGAGCAGTACTTC

V: TRBV20-1
J: TRBJ2-1
size: few
D: -
CDR3: CSARGGRNEQFF
DNA: TGCAGTGCTAGAGGGGGACGGAATGAGCAGTTCTTC

V: TRBV7-9
J: TRBJ2-3
size: few
D: -
CDR3: CASSPSADTQYF
DNA: TGTGCCAGCAGCCCCTCTGCGGATACGCAGTATTTT

V: TRBV5-6
J: TRBJ2-3
size: many
D: -
CDR3: CASSLGRWGSYTDTQYF
DNA: TGTGCCAGCAGCTTGGGGCGGTGGGGCAGCTACACAGATACGCAGTATTTT

V: TRBV7-9
J: TRBJ1-1
size: few
D: -
CDR3: CASGPLPGDGAEEAFF
DNA: TGTGCCAGCGGGCCACTACCGGGCGACGGCGCCGAGGAAGCTTTCTTT

V: TRBV6-5
J: TRBJ2-3
size: many
D: TRBD1
CDR3: CASSDEGVRGDTQYF
DNA: TGTGCCAGCAGTGATGAGGGCGTCAGGGGGGATACGCAGTATTTT

V: TRBV9
J: TRBJ1-1
size: -
D: -
CDR3: CASSLGGPDTEAFF
DNA: TGTGCCAGCAGCTTAGGGGGTCCTGACACTGAAGCTTTCTTT

V: TRBV20-1
J: TRBJ2-7
size: -
D: -
CDR3: CSASAHTSYEQYF
DNA: TGCAGTGCTAGTGCACATACGTCCTACGAGCAGTACTTC

V: TRBV6-6
J: TRBJ1-5
size: many
D: TRBD1
CDR3: CASSATGIWSVGNQPQHF
DNA: TGTGCCAGCAGTGCGACAGGGATTTGGTCCGTTGGCAATCAGCCCCAGCATTTT

V: TRBV20-1
J: TRBJ1-1
size: many
D: -
CDR3: CSTELNTEAFF
DNA: TGCAGTACAGAGTTGAACACTGAAGCTTTCTTT

V: TRBV12-3/TRBV12-4
J: TRBJ2-3
size: -
D: -
CDR3: CASSWGWASEGTDTQYF
DNA: TGTGCCAGCAGTTGGGGGTGGGCTAGCGAAGGGACAGATACGCAGTATTTT

V: TRBV2
J: TRBJ1-5
size: many
D: -
CDR3: CASSEVLDYQPQHF
DNA: TGTGCCAGCAGCGAAGTCTTGGACTATCAGCCCCAGCATTTT

V: TRBV7-6
J: TRBJ1-1
size: many
D: -
CDR3: CASSSPAGTEAFF
DNA: TGTGCCAGCAGCTCACCGGCCGGGACAGAAGCTTTCTTT

V: TRBV19
J: TRBJ1-5
size: many
D: -
CDR3: CASTQGFQPQHF
DNA: TGTGCCAGTACCCAGGGGTTTCAGCCCCAGCATTTT

V: TRBV11-1
J: TRBJ2-7
size: few
D: TRBD1
CDR3: CASSTGTGLSYEQYF
DNA: TGTGCCAGCAGTACCGGGACAGGGCTGTCCTACGAGCAGTACTTC

V: TRBV4-3
J: TRBJ1-3
size: many
D: TRBD1
CDR3: CASSQSPDREFGNTIYF
DNA: TGCGCCAGCAGCCAAAGTCCGGACAGGGAGTTTGGAAACACCATATATTTT

V: TRBV7-9
J: TRBJ2-3
size: -
D: TRBD2
CDR3: CASSFGGRGTDTQYF
DNA: TGTGCCAGCAGCTTCGGCGGGAGGGGCACAGATACGCAGTATTTT

V: TRBV28
J: TRBJ2-5
size: few
D: -
CDR3: CASSLSHKASQETQYF
DNA: TGTGCCAGCAGTTTATCCCATAAGGCGTCCCAAGAGACCCAGTACTTC

V: TRBV12-3/TRBV12-4
J: TRBJ1-1
size: many
D: -
CDR3: CASSPRVWTEAFF
DNA: TGTGCCAGCAGTCCCAGGGTGTGGACTGAAGCTTTCTTT

V: TRBV2
J: TRBJ2-1
size: many
D: -
CDR3: CASSEALSYNEQFF
DNA: TGTGCCAGCAGTGAAGCGCTGAGCTACAATGAGCAGTTCTTC

V: TRBV7-9
J: TRBJ2-7
size: many
D: -
CDR3: CASSRSDPLTYEQYF
DNA: TGTGCCAGCAGTCGTTCGGATCCTCTCACCTACGAGCAGTACTTC

V: TRBV5-1
J: TRBJ2-7
size: -
D: TRBD1
CDR3: CASREQPRQGPYEQYF
DNA: TGCGCCAGCCGCGAACAACCCCGACAGGGGCCCTACGAGCAGTACTTC

V: TRBV5-1
J: TRBJ2-7
size: few
D: -
CDR3: CASAPYGGSYEQYF
DNA: TGCGCCAGCGCCCCCTACGGGGGCTCCTACGAGCAGTACTTC

V: TRBV4-1
J: TRBJ1-4
size: -
D: -
CDR3: CASSQDSRQLFF
DNA: TGCGCCAGCAGCCAAGATAGCAGACAGCTGTTTTTT

V: TRBV4-3
J: TRBJ2-3
size: -
D: TRBD1
CDR3: CASSQDGGTGWSTDTQYF
DNA: TGCGCCAGCAGCCAGGACGGCGGGACAGGGTGGTCGACAGATACGCAGTATTTT

V: TRBV30
J: TRBJ1-1
size: -
D: -
CDR3: CAWSTGRVYTEAFF
DNA: TGTGCCTGGAGTACCGGACGGGTGTACACTGAAGCTTTCTTT

V: TRBV4-1
J: TRBJ1-1
size: many
D: -
CDR3: CASRQPRGEAFF
DNA: TGCGCCAGCAGGCAACCCCGGGGAGAAGCTTTCTTT

V: TRBV20-1
J: TRBJ2-7
size: many
D: -
CDR3: CSALWGYEQYF
DNA: TGCAGTGCTTTGTGGGGGTACGAGCAGTACTTC

V: TRBV6-2/TRBV6-3
J: TRBJ2-3
size: few
D: -
CDR3: CASSSPGASTDTQYF
DNA: TGTGCCAGCAGTAGCCCGGGGGCTAGCACAGATACGCAGTATTTT

V: TRBV23-1
J: TRBJ2-3
size: few
D: TRBD2
CDR3: CASSQSVDRARLAGGPGGTDTQYF
DNA: TGCGCCAGCAGTCAATCGGTGGACAGGGCCCGACTAGCGGGAGGTCCAGGAGGCACAGATACGCAGTATTTT

V: TRBV12-3/TRBV12-4
J: TRBJ1-1
size: -
D: TRBD1
CDR3: CASSLGTGDEAFF
DNA: TGTGCCAGCAGTCTCGGGACAGGGGACGAAGCTTTCTTT

V: TRBV4-2
J: TRBJ2-7
size: -
D: TRBD2
CDR3: CASSQDLPSGSEQYF
DNA: TGTGCCAGCAGCCAAGATCTTCCTAGCGGGAGTGAGCAGTACTTC

V: TRBV20-1
J: TRBJ2-1
size: many
D: -
CDR3: CSASEISINEQFF
DNA: TGCAGTGCTTCGGAGATTTCCATCAATGAGCAGTTCTTC

V: TRBV6-6
J: TRBJ1-6
size: many
D: -
CDR3: CASSYPTGEYNSPLHF
DNA: TGTGCCAGCAGTTACCCCACGGGGGAGTATAATTCACCCCTCCACTTT

V: TRBV12-3/TRBV12-4
J: TRBJ2-2
size: many
D: TRBD1
CDR3: CASSPGTGNTGELFF
DNA: TGTGCCAGCAGCCCCGGGACAGGGAACACCGGGGAGCTGTTTTTT

V: TRBV27
J: TRBJ2-7
size: few
D: -
CDR3: CATLQGHEQYF
DNA: TGTGCCACCCTACAGGGACACGAGCAGTACTTC

V: TRBV7-9
J: TRBJ1-5
size: -
D: TRBD1
CDR3: CASSSGTGFLMEPQHF
DNA: TGTGCCAGCAGCTCCGGGACAGGCTTTTTGATGGAGCCCCAGCATTTT

V: TRBV20-1
J: TRBJ2-1
size: -
D: -
CDR3: CSARGLGGYNEQFF
DNA: TGCAGTGCTAGGGGACTGGGGGGTTACAATGAGCAGTTCTTC

V: TRBV5-6
J: TRBJ1-4
size: -
D: TRBD1
CDR3: CASSLGQGATNEKLFF
DNA: TGTGCCAGCAGCTTGGGACAGGGCGCAACTAATGAAAAACTGTTTTTT

V: TRBV28
J: TRBJ2-3
size: many
D: -
CDR3: CASSLAGSGTDTQYF
DNA: TGTGCCAGCAGTTTAGCGGGATCCGGCACAGATACGCAGTATTTT

V: TRBV28
J: TRBJ2-1
size: few
D: -
CDR3: CASSRRSRALENEQFF
DNA: TGTGCCAGCAGTCGCCGATCACGCGCCCTAGAAAATGAGCAGTTCTTC

V: TRBV30
J: TRBJ1-1
size: few
D: TRBD1
CDR3: CAWTQGAGAEAFF
DNA: TGTGCCTGGACACAGGGGGCGGGCGCTGAAGCTTTCTTT

V: TRBV5-6
J: TRBJ2-5
size: many
D: -
CDR3: CASSPGVGVETQYF
DNA: TGTGCCAGCAGTCCCGGAGTGGGGGTGGAGACCCAGTACTTC

V: TRBV2
J: TRBJ2-3
size: -
D: TRBD1
CDR3: CASSARRTGVDTQYF
DNA: TGTGCCAGCAGCGCCAGAAGGACAGGGGTAGATACGCAGTACTTT

V: TRBV7-9
J: TRBJ2-7
size: many
D: -
CDR3: CASSLAGAYHEQYF
DNA: TGTGCCAGCAGCTTAGCAGGGGCGTATCACGAGCAGTACTTC

V: TRBV27
J: TRBJ2-3
size: -
D: TRBD1
CDR3: CASSLWGQLTDTQYF
DNA: TGTGCCAGCAGTTTATGGGGACAGCTCACAGATACGCAGTATTTT

V: TRBV29-1
J: TRBJ2-1
size: few
D: TRBD1
CDR3: CSGQGQGENNEQFF
DNA: TGCAGCGGGCAAGGACAGGGTGAAAACAATGAGCAGTTCTTC

V: TRBV4-1
J: TRBJ2-7
size: few
D: TRBD2
CDR3: CASSPSTSGGYEQYF
DNA: TGCGCCAGCAGCCCCTCAACTAGCGGGGGCTACGAGCAGTACTTC

V: TRBV24-1
J: TRBJ2-1
size: many
D: -
CDR3: CATSHGVLQFF
DNA: TGTGCCACCTCTCATGGGGTCTTGCAGTTCTTC